This entry lists 13 T cell receptor beta chains sequenced from one sample in a study of PD-1 blockade in classical Hodgkin lymphoma. Method: immunoSEQ multiplex PCR; TCRdb's copy keeps in-frame clones and lacks some. The sample has about 97,000 clones; around 80% are singletons. Brentuximab vedotin exposure varied among the patients, all of whom had relapsed after autologous stem cell transplantation. Sequencing was performed on peripheral blood mononuclear cells (PBMCs), taken at baseline. The origin of the receptors is a human donor with classical Hodgkin lymphoma.

The rearrangement joins TRBV11-2 to TRBJ2-3; the D is unclear. Germline-derived CDR1 and CDR2 are SGHAT and FQNNGV. This CDR3 is built from 14 residues. With 0 bases removed from V and 10 bases from J, the gap between germline ends came to 14 bases. CDR3 sequence: CASSLDTPQLPQYF. The CDR3, as DNA: TGTGCCAGCAGCTTAGATACCCCTCAGCTGCCGCAGTATTTT.

In its sample, this clone was seen once. CDR3 residues: CASSLGRRLGTEAFF. The CDR3 coding sequence is TGTGCCAGCAGCTTAGGCCGGCGGCTGGGCACTGAAGCTTTCTTT. This chain joins TRBV7-2 and TRBJ1-1; the D is unclear. Germline V CDR1 and CDR2: SGHTA, FQGNSA. The CDR3 sequence is 15 residues long. Trimming left V 1 base short and J 4 bases short, with 13 bases between.

V gene TRBV9 combines with J gene TRBJ2-7; 7 positions agree with TRBD1. The germline CDR1 and CDR2 sequences are SGDLS and YYNGEE. This CDR3 region has 16 residues. After removal of 3 bases from V and 3 bases from J, the junction contained 12 bases not matched to a gene. For the CDR3, the DNA is TGTGCCAGCAGCGCCCATGTTAGGGGGACAGACTACGAGCAGTACTTC. This translates into CASSAHVRGTDYEQYF.

The sample holds a few counts of this clone. The chain employs TRBV7-6 and TRBJ2-3; 8 nucleotides match TRBD2. CDR1 and CDR2 from the germline V gene are SGHVS and FNYEAQ. The V segment lost 4 bases and the J segment 4 bases; nucleotides outside the gene matches: 7. The CDR3 covers 15 residues. The CDR3 region has the DNA TGTGCCAGCAGCTCGATACCGGGACTAGCAGATACGCAGTATTTT. Translated: CASSSIPGLADTQYF.

The V and J genes are TRBV28 and TRBJ1-2; D uncertain. The CDR3 runs to 11 residues. Looked up from germline, CDR1 is MDHEN and CDR2 is SYDVKM. Trimming removed 2 bases at V and 7 bases at J, with 5 bases between. In nucleotides, the CDR3 is TGTGCCAGCAGTTTAAGGGTTGGCTACACCTTC. Translated, it gives CASSLRVGYTF.

The chain joins TRBV5-1 to TRBJ1-5; TRBD1 might be the D (5 bases). This CDR3 spans 17 amino acids. In germline, CDR1 is SGHRS, CDR2 YFSETQ. V was trimmed by 0 bases and J by 6 bases, leaving 19 bases between them. The CDR3 region is CASSLGPAGTDSQPQHF. The DNA for the CDR3 is TGCGCCAGCAGCTTGGGCCCGGCTGGGACCGATAGTCAGCCCCAGCATTTT. Variable domain in full (rest from reference TRBV5-1 and TRBJ1-5): KAGVTQTPRYLIKTRGQQVTLSCSPISGHRSVSWYQQTPGQGLQFLFEYFSETQRNKGNFPGRFSGRQFSNSRSEMNVSTLELGDSALYLCASSLGPAGTDSQPQHFGDGTRLSIL.

The V gene is TRBV5-1, the J gene TRBJ2-1, with D perhaps TRBD2 (5 bases). CDR1 is SGHRS, CDR2 YFSETQ, per germline. V was shortened by 7 bases and J by 6 bases, with 8 bases between the two germline ends. CDR3 length: 11 amino acids. The CDR3 region has the DNA TGCGCCAGCGCCGCGGGCAATGAGCAGTTCTTC. It specifies CASAAGNEQFF.

The gene calls are TRBV18 and TRBJ2-7, with TRBD1 matching over 11 bases. Trimming cost V 6 bases and J 7 bases; bases outside gene matches: 8. Germline CDR1 reads KGHSH; CDR2 reads LQKENI. The CDR3 extends over 14 amino acids. As DNA, the CDR3 is TGTGCCAGCTCCCCCTTGGACAGGGGGCAAGAGCAGTACTTC. As protein: CASSPLDRGQEQYF.

The J gene is TRBJ1-2, the V gene TRBV7-2; the D gene is possibly TRBD1 (6 bases). Germline-derived CDR1 and CDR2 are SGHTA and FQGNSA. The CDR3 is made up of 14 amino acids. V was pared by 4 bases and J by 2 bases, with 11 bases between. The CDR3 sequence is CASSSVGQNYGYTF. As DNA, the CDR3 is TGTGCCAGCAGCTCCGTCGGACAGAACTATGGCTACACCTTC.

This clone was seen only a few times. The J gene is TRBJ1-1, the V gene TRBV7-9; D gene unclear. The CDR3 consists of 14 residues. The ends were cut back, 1 base at V and 6 bases at J, with 12 bases in the middle. Germline V gene sequence: CDR1 SEHNR, CDR2 FQNEAQ (reference sequence). As DNA, the CDR3 is TGTGCCAGCAGCTTAGAGTGGTTATCTGCTGAAGCTTTCTTT. Amino acid sequence: CASSLEWLSAEAFF.

This clone was seen a single time. The chain is built from TRBV30 and TRBJ1-3; no clear D. V lost 4 bases and J lost 0, with 7 bases in between. The CDR3 totals 13 residues. Per germline, CDR1 GTSNPN and CDR2 SVGIG (reference sequence). The CDR3: CAWNPLSGNTIYF. The DNA for the CDR3 is TGTGCCTGGAACCCCCTCTCTGGAAACACCATATATTTT.

This clone was observed a few times. The rearrangement links TRBV13 to TRBJ2-1; D remains unclear. This CDR3 is 14 amino acids long. Per germline, CDR1 PRHDT and CDR2 FYEKMQ (reference sequence). The V and J ends lost 5 bases and 1 base respectively, with 9 bases between them. The CDR3 DNA sequence: TGTGCCAGCAGCGCCGACCATTCCTACAATGAGCAGTTCTTC. This translates into CASSADHSYNEQFF.

This clone showed up just a few times. This chain links TRBV7-8 with TRBJ1-2; D may be TRBD1 (5 bases). CDR1 is SGHVS, CDR2 FQNEAQ, per germline. This CDR3 is built from 13 residues. V was clipped by 3 bases and J by 8 bases, with 13 bases between them. CDR3 protein: CASSLGQATGYTF. The CDR3 bases are TGTGCCAGCAGCTTGGGGCAGGCCACAGGCTACACCTTC.